Listed here are 5 T cell receptor beta chains from one sample, sequenced in a study of beta chain features in type 1 diabetes. Study results and caveats: Shorter TCRB CDR3s, moderately but significantly so, were found in Type 1 diabetes patients in all four CD4+ subsets.

The antigens for these receptors are not known. What was sequenced were expressed TCRB transcripts, since all of the isolated RNA had been reverse transcribed. Clones were sequenced by immunoSEQ multiplex PCR, and TCRdb holds only the in-frame ones, with some missing. The sample includes 500,000 to 850,000 clones, 11% to 15% of them seen just once. Material: naive CD4+ T cells from blood. These receptors came from a man in his late teens or twenties with type 1 diabetes.

The rearrangement uses TRBV20-1 and TRBJ2-7, with a tentative D call TRBD2 (5 bases). The CDR3 is made up of 11 amino acids. V was pared by 6 bases and J by 4 bases, with 10 bases between. Germline loops: CDR1 DFQATT, CDR2 SNEGSKA (reference sequence). This CDR3 reads CSAEGRYEQYF. DNA of the CDR3: TGCAGTGCCGAGGGCCGGTACGAGCAGTACTTC.

For this clone: Other DNA sequences within the sample encode an identical CDR3. The chain couples TRBV9 to TRBJ2-7; 10 bases map to TRBD2. The CDR3 runs to 15 residues. Germline trimming cut 2 bases from V and 0 bases from J; bases unmatched to any gene: 2. CDR1 SGDLS and CDR2 YYNGEE come from the germline V gene. In DNA, the CDR3 is TGTGCCAGCAGCGTGTCTAGCGGGAGCTCCTACGAGCAGTACTTC. Its protein is CASSVSSGSSYEQYF.

This sequence joins TRBV5-1 and TRBJ1-1, with D perhaps matching TRBD1 (5 bases). There are 15 residues in the CDR3. Germline V gene data show CDR1 as SGHRS and CDR2 as YFSETQ. The germline V and J ends were trimmed by 4 bases and 3 bases, with 16 bases remaining between them. Written as DNA, the CDR3 is TGCGCCAGCAGCCTCGGCTCCCCGGGGGACACTGAAGCTTTCTTT. Its translation: CASSLGSPGDTEAFF.

Comments on this clone: Other DNA sequences of this sample code for an identical CDR3. This chain connects TRBV30 to TRBJ2-1; D uncertain. V lost 3 bases and J 4 bases, leaving 4 bases between the germline ends. Germline CDR1 is GTSNPN and CDR2 is SVGIG (reference sequence). The length of the CDR3 is 11 residues. CDR3 region: CAWRSYNEQFF. Written as DNA, the CDR3 is TGTGCCTGGAGGTCATACAATGAGCAGTTCTTC.

The chain combines TRBV7-9 with TRBJ1-2; possible D gene TRBD1, 6 bases. Germline V gene lookup returns CDR1 SEHNR and CDR2 FQNEAQ (reference sequence). The CDR3 has 15 residues. Deletions cut 7 bases from V and 3 bases from J, with 18 bases between. The CDR3 DNA is TGTGCCAGCACCCTTCGACAGGAGATTGACTATGGCTACACCTTC. It is translated as CASTLRQEIDYGYTF.